A single sample is the source of the 14 T cell receptor beta chains below, sequenced in a study of blood T cell repertoires in COVID-19. The table came from immunoSEQ multiplex PCR; TCRdb's copy has only in-frame clones and leaves some out. Among a few hundred thousand clones listed, around 90% were seen once. Sequencing input: PBMCs or T cells enriched from blood (not recorded which). All receptors derive from a human donor in a cohort exposed to, infected with or recovered from COVID-19 (not recorded which). The donor label of this sample is uncertain.

The chain uses TRBV4-1 and TRBJ1-1, with D tentatively TRBD1 (5 bases). The germline gives CDR1 MGHRA, CDR2 YSYEKL. CDR3 length equals 13 residues. Trimming removed 4 bases at V and 10 bases at J, with 16 bases between. The CDR3 protein is CASSPLGGVLAFF. The CDR3 region has the DNA TGCGCCAGCAGCCCCCTCGGGGGGGTGTTAGCTTTCTTT.

This rearrangement joins TRBV2 to TRBJ1-2; D remains unclear. The germline CDR1 and CDR2 sequences are SNHLY and FYNNEI. The germline V and J ends were trimmed by 0 bases and 10 bases, with 12 bases remaining between them. The CDR3 totals 13 residues. CDR3 region: CASSEAPHSYYTF. For the CDR3, the DNA is TGTGCCAGCAGTGAAGCCCCACACAGTTACTACACCTTC.

CDR3 amino acids: CAWRAVSTDTQYF. CDR3 bases: TGTGCCTGGAGGGCCGTCAGCACAGATACGCAGTATTTT. V gene TRBV30 combines with J gene TRBJ2-3; D gene ambiguous. The CDR3 has 13 amino acids. CDR1 and CDR2 from the germline V gene are GTSNPN and SVGIG (reference sequence). V was trimmed by 3 bases and J by 0 bases, leaving 7 bases between them.

This clone was seen a handful of times. This sample also contains other DNA sequences that code for the same CDR3. V gene TRBV9 combines with J gene TRBJ1-5; 9 nucleotides agree with TRBD1. Germline CDR1 reads SGDLS; CDR2 reads YYNGEE. V dropped 4 bases and J dropped 3; count of bases not matched to a gene: 2. The CDR3 covers 14 residues. CDR3 protein: CASSRTGDNQPQHF. CDR3 sequence (DNA): TGTGCCAGCAGCAGGACAGGGGACAATCAGCCCCAGCATTTT.

The V gene is TRBV7-6, the J gene TRBJ2-3, with 8 bases fitting TRBD2. V trimming: 0 bases; J trimming: 6 bases; junction bases outside the gene matches: 2. The CDR3 has 14 residues. Germline lookup yields CDR1 SGHVS and CDR2 FNYEAQ. The CDR3 bases are TGTGCCAGCAGCTTAGCGGGCGGGGGGGATACGCAGTATTTT. Its protein product is CASSLAGGGDTQYF.

A word on this clone: No DNA is shown, since the ends of the CDR3 on it are uncertain; the CDR3 is the one TCRdb lists. The rearrangement links TRBV5-1 to TRBJ1-4. The CDR3 has 15 amino acids, counting both end residues. Germline CDR1 reads SGHRS; CDR2 reads YFSETQ. This chain's CDR3 is CASSSSGWGNEKLFF.

The genes are TRBV10-3 and TRBJ1-6; D unresolved. The length of the CDR3 is 17 residues. V lost 0 bases, J lost 6 bases, and 15 bases lay in between. CDR1 is ENHRY, CDR2 SYGVKD, per germline. DNA of the CDR3: TGTGCCATCAGTGAGTCAGACGGTGGAACAGTTAATTCACCCCTCCACTTT. This encodes CAISESDGGTVNSPLHF.

The V and J genes are TRBV6-5 and TRBJ1-2; possibly TRBD1 for D (5 bases). With 0 bases removed from V and 4 bases from J, the gap between germline ends came to 12 bases. Germline CDR1 and CDR2: MNHEY and SVGAGI. CDR3 length: 15 residues. In nucleotides, the CDR3 is TGTGCCAGCAGTTACTCCAGAACAGGAATCTATGGCTACACCTTC. This translates into CASSYSRTGIYGYTF.

This clone has a single count. This chain joins TRBV6-2 or TRBV6-3 and TRBJ1-1; D gene uncertain. The V and J ends lost 2 bases and 5 bases respectively, with 9 bases between them. The CDR3 totals 13 residues. The germline gives CDR1 MNHEY, CDR2 SVGEGT. CDR3 bases: TGTGCCAGCAGTTACACCGGAGGGACTGAAGCTTTCTTT. Its protein is CASSYTGGTEAFF.

J is TRBJ2-1 and V is TRBV30; D is unclear. Trimming took off 2 bases at V and 8 bases at J, with 13 bases between the two ends. The CDR3 is made up of 13 amino acids. Germline CDR1 and CDR2: GTSNPN and SVGIG (reference sequence). The CDR3, as DNA: TGTGCCTGGAGTAAGGTTGCCCGGGATGAGCAGTTCTTC. Protein product: CAWSKVARDEQFF.

In DNA, the CDR3 is TGTGCCAGCAGTTTAGGTAGGACAGGGGCGTACAATGAGCAGTTCTTC. The encoded protein is CASSLGRTGAYNEQFF. The chain carries TRBV27 and TRBJ2-1; 9 bases map to TRBD1. The V gene end was trimmed by 2 bases and the J gene end by 4 bases; junction bases not matched to a gene: 6. The CDR3 is 16 amino acids. CDR1 MNHEY and CDR2 SMNVEV come from the germline V gene (reference sequence).

V and J are TRBV5-1 and TRBJ2-5; the match to TRBD2 covers 8 bases. Germline-derived CDR1 and CDR2 are SGHRS and YFSETQ. This CDR3 comprises 15 residues. Losses at the gene ends were 4 bases for V and 3 bases for J; bases not matched to a gene: 8. As DNA, the CDR3 is TGCGCCAGCAGCCCCAGGACCGGGGGGGAAGAGACCCAGTACTTC. Its translation is CASSPRTGGEETQYF. Full variable domain (remainder filled in from reference TRBV5-1 and TRBJ2-5): KAGVTQTPRYLIKTRGQQVTLSCSPISGHRSVSWYQQTPGQGLQFLFEYFSETQRNKGNFPGRFSGRQFSNSRSEMNVSTLELGDSALYLCASSPRTGGEETQYFGPGTRLLVL.

The CDR3 reads CATSDPGTDIDTQYF. The DNA for the CDR3 is TGTGCCACCAGTGACCCTGGGACAGACATTGATACGCAGTATTTT. The rearrangement links TRBV24-1 to TRBJ2-3; 7 bases are a match to TRBD1. Germline-derived CDR1 and CDR2 are KGHDR and SFDVKD. The CDR3 sequence is 15 residues long. Trimming took 4 bases from V and 6 from J; bases not matched to a gene: 9.

This clone occurred once. CDR3 loop: CASSSPTRGEDIQYF. CDR3 DNA: TGTGCCAGCAGCTCCCCCACCCGGGGGGAGGACATTCAGTACTTC. This rearrangement joins TRBV11-2 to TRBJ2-4; 7 bases agree with TRBD2. Trimming took 4 bases from V and 8 from J; bases not matched to a gene: 11. Germline loops: CDR1 SGHAT, CDR2 FQNNGV. This CDR3 is built from 15 residues. The full variable domain, its missing parts supplied by reference TRBV11-2 and TRBJ2-4, is EAGVAQSPRYKIIEKRQSVAFWCNPISGHATLYWYQQILGQGPKLLIQFQNNGVVDDSQLPKDRFSAERLKGVDSTLKIQPAKLEDSAVYLCASSSPTRGEDIQYFGAGTRLSVL.